Sequencing of this T cell receptor (beta chain) was carried out in a study of blood T cell repertoires in COVID-19. About the research overall: Some COVID-19 samples were acute and others convalescent; all came from the United States, Italy and Spain. The cDNA or gDNA used as material had been derived from T cells, B-cell-depleted T cells, or PBMCs.

There are 19 residues in the CDR3. V trimming: 2 bases; J trimming: 4 bases; junction bases outside the gene matches: 15. Per the germline V gene, CDR1 is MGHRA and CDR2 is YSYEKL. In the original analysis: Amplification of reference gene primers provided the estimated nucleated cell counts. Using immunoSEQ multiplex PCR, the repertoire was profiled, and TCRdb retains in-frame clones only, with some absent. The V and J calls and clone size come from that table; D and trimming were worked out from the DNA. The sample records about 270,000 clones, around 81% being singletons. This clone has only a few counts.

The receptor's source is a woman aged 45-65 years with active or convalescent COVID-19. Material for sequencing was peripheral blood. The rearrangement uses TRBV4-1 and TRBJ2-1, with 9 bases lining up with TRBD2. The CDR3 sequence is CASSQTGTSFHPSYNEQFF. CDR3 sequence (DNA): TGCGCCAGCAGCCAAACCGGGACTAGCTTTCATCCCTCGTACAATGAGCAGTTCTTC.